The 24 T cell receptor beta chains listed next were all sequenced from one sample in a study of blood T cell repertoires in COVID-19. Repertoires were generated with immunoSEQ multiplex PCR, while TCRdb's copy carries only in-frame clones and drops some. This sample yields about 190,000 clones, of which roughly 90% are seen a single time; around 1.5% belongs to the top ten. The sample consisted of peripheral blood. The receptors derive from a man aged 18-30 years with active or convalescent COVID-19.

J is TRBJ2-1 and V is TRBV7-2; possibly TRBD2 for D (6 bases). V was shortened by 2 bases and J by 0 bases, with 11 bases between the two germline ends. The CDR3 is 16 amino acids. From germline, CDR1 is SGHTA and CDR2 FQGNSA. CDR3 DNA sequence: TGTGCCAGCAGCTTAAGCTGGGGAGGCTCCTACAATGAGCAGTTCTTC. Protein product: CASSLSWGGSYNEQFF. Full variable domain (remainder filled in from reference TRBV7-2 and TRBJ2-1): GAGVSQSPSNKVTEKGKDVELRCDPISGHTALYWYRQSLGQGLEFLIYFQGNSAPDKSGLPSDRFSAERTGGSVSTLTIQRTQQEDSAVYLCASSLSWGGSYNEQFFGPGTRLTVL.

The V gene is TRBV28, the J gene TRBJ1-5; D gene uncertain. V was cut by 8 bases and J by 3 bases, with 8 bases left in between. This CDR3 contains 12 residues. CDR1 MDHEN and CDR2 SYDVKM come from the germline V gene. The CDR3 DNA reads TGTGCCAGCGTACAGCTCAATCAGCCCCAGCATTTT. It specifies CASVQLNQPQHF.

V is TRBV7-2 and J is TRBJ2-7; no clear D gene. The germline V gene has CDR1 SGHTA and CDR2 FQGNSA. CDR3 length: 13 amino acids. Trimming pared 5 bases from V and 6 bases from J, leaving 14 bases between. CDR3 bases: TGTGCCAGCAGCGTTCCCCAGGTCAGCGAGCAGTACTTC. Translated, it gives CASSVPQVSEQYF.

The J gene is TRBJ1-3, the V gene TRBV5-3, with D possibly TRBD1 on 5 matching bases. TRBV5-3 is classed as an ORF, of uncertain function. V lost 0 bases to trimming and J lost 6 bases, with 19 bases between them. This CDR3 spans 17 amino acids. The CDR3 is CARSLVIGRGLENTIYF. In nucleotides, the CDR3 is TGTGCCAGAAGCTTGGTAATCGGTAGGGGCTTGGAAAACACCATATATTTT.

J is TRBJ1-5 and V is TRBV13, with 11 bases fitting TRBD1. Germline assignment: CDR1 PRHDT and CDR2 FYEKMQ (reference sequence). There are 16 residues in the CDR3. V shed 7 bases and J 7 bases; nucleotides not matched to a gene: 12. CDR3 nucleotides: TGTGCCAGCAACCAACTGGATGGACAGGGGGCCCAGCCCCAGCATTTT. Translating gives CASNQLDGQGAQPQHF.

This sequence joins TRBV7-9 and TRBJ1-1; D perhaps matches TRBD1 (5 bases). CDR3 length: 16 residues. Germline CDR1 reads SEHNR; CDR2 reads FQNEAQ (reference sequence). V lost 5 bases to trimming and J lost 1 base, with 17 bases between them. DNA of the CDR3: TGTGCCAGCAGCATGGGAGGGGTAGGTCGGAACACTGAAGCTTTCTTT. This translates into CASSMGGVGRNTEAFF. The whole variable domain, remainder taken from reference TRBV7-9 and TRBJ1-1, is DTGVSQNPRHKITKRGQNVTFRCDPISEHNRLYWYRQTLGQGPEFLTYFQNEAQLEKSRLLSDRFSAERPKGSFSTLEIQRTEQGDSAMYLCASSMGGVGRNTEAFFGQGTRLTVV.

This chain links TRBV30 with TRBJ2-2; D possibly corresponds to TRBD2 (5 bases). The ends were cut back, 2 bases at V and 0 bases at J, with 10 bases in the middle. CDR3 length: 15 amino acids. Germline lookup yields CDR1 GTSNPN and CDR2 SVGIG (reference sequence). The CDR3 is CAWSRRRANTGELFF. The DNA of the CDR3 is TGTGCCTGGAGTAGGAGGCGCGCGAACACCGGGGAGCTGTTTTTT.

This chain joins TRBV18 and TRBJ1-2; D remains unclear. CDR3 length: 13 amino acids. The germline CDR1 and CDR2 sequences are KGHSH and LQKENI. Trimming shortened V by 2 bases and J by 3 bases, and 7 bases separated the two germline ends. The chain's CDR3 is CASSPDGDYGYTF. Here the CDR3 DNA reads TGTGCCAGCTCACCAGACGGAGACTATGGCTACACCTTC.

This chain joins TRBV27 and TRBJ2-7; 7 nucleotides agree with TRBD2. Germline V gene lookup returns CDR1 MNHEY and CDR2 SMNVEV (reference sequence). There are 17 residues in the CDR3. V gave up 5 bases and J gave up 7 bases; unmatched junction bases: 20. CDR3 protein: CASSARPSGLWGKEQYF. CDR3 nucleotides: TGTGCCAGCAGTGCCCGGCCTAGCGGCCTTTGGGGGAAGGAGCAGTACTTC.

The chain links TRBV19 to TRBJ2-6; 7 bases are shared with TRBD2. CDR3 length: 16 residues. The J segment lost 0 bases and the V segment lost 6 bases, leaving 5 bases of the junction unmatched. From germline, CDR1 is LNHDA and CDR2 SQIVND (reference sequence). In DNA, the CDR3 is TGTGCCAGTAGGGTGCGGGGGAGCTCTGGGGCCAACGTCCTGACTTTC. Amino acid sequence: CASRVRGSSGANVLTF. Full variable domain (rest looked up from reference TRBV19 and TRBJ2-6): DGGITQSPKYLFRKEGQNVTLSCEQNLNHDAMYWYRQDPGQGLRLIYYSQIVNDFQKGDIAEGYSVSREKKESFPLTVTSAQKNPTAFYLCASRVRGSSGANVLTFGAGSRLTVL.

The chain carries TRBV27 and TRBJ1-1; D might be TRBD1 (5 bases). Germline V gene data show CDR1 as MNHEY and CDR2 as SMNVEV (reference sequence). V was shortened by 0 bases and J by 7 bases, with 18 bases between the two germline ends. The CDR3 extends over 16 amino acids. The CDR3 protein is CASSLSVGHPPDEAFF. CDR3 bases: TGTGCCAGCAGTTTATCTGTTGGACACCCGCCGGATGAAGCTTTCTTT.

V is TRBV5-1 and J is TRBJ1-1; D call uncertain. CDR3 size: 15 residues. Trimming removed 4 bases at V and 0 bases at J, with 13 bases between. Germline assignment: CDR1 SGHRS and CDR2 YFSETQ. CDR3 in amino acids: CASSQLSGLNTEAFF. The CDR3 nucleotides are TGCGCCAGCAGCCAATTAAGCGGCCTGAACACTGAAGCTTTCTTT.

V and J are TRBV5-1 and TRBJ2-7; 8 positions match TRBD1. The CDR3 contains 16 residues. Germline V gene lookup returns CDR1 SGHRS and CDR2 YFSETQ. After removal of 4 bases from V and 2 bases from J, the junction contained 11 bases not matched to a gene. The CDR3 nucleotides read TGCGCCAGCAGCATAAATCCGGGACAGGACCCCTACGAGCAGTACTTC. Translated, it gives CASSINPGQDPYEQYF.

Only a few counts were recorded for this clone. The chain uses TRBV13 and TRBJ1-1; the D is unclear. The ends were cut back, 5 bases at V and 2 bases at J, with 18 bases in the middle. The length of the CDR3 is 16 residues. Germline V CDR1 and CDR2: PRHDT, FYEKMQ (reference sequence). CDR3 in DNA: TGTGCCAGCAGCCCGACGCCGGGAGGAGCTAACACTGAAGCTTTCTTT. Translating it yields CASSPTPGGANTEAFF.

This rearrangement joins TRBV5-4 to TRBJ2-2; unclear D gene. Germline CDR1 reads SGHNT; CDR2 reads YYREEE (reference sequence). V lost 0 bases and J lost 4, with 4 bases in between. CDR3 length: 13 residues. CDR3 bases: TGTGCCAGCAGCTTGGATAGCACCGGGGAGCTGTTTTTT. It codes for CASSLDSTGELFF.

J is TRBJ2-1 and V is TRBV4-3; D may be TRBD2 (5 bases). CDR1 and CDR2 from the germline V gene are LGHNA and YSLEER. The CDR3 consists of 13 residues. The ends were cut back, 0 bases at V and 7 bases at J, with 7 bases in the middle. Written as DNA, the CDR3 is TGCGCCAGCAGCCAAGAACGAGGGAATGAGCAGTTCTTC. It translates to CASSQERGNEQFF.

The V and J genes are TRBV27 and TRBJ1-1, with a possible D match to TRBD1 (6 bases). The CDR3 sequence is 15 residues long. Germline V CDR1 and CDR2: MNHEY, SMNVEV (reference sequence). V was trimmed by 1 base and J by 0 bases, leaving 9 bases between them. In nucleotides, the CDR3 is TGTGCCAGCAGTTTATGGCAGGGGATGAACACTGAAGCTTTCTTT. As protein: CASSLWQGMNTEAFF.

The rearrangement links TRBV6-2 or TRBV6-3 to TRBJ1-5, with 8 positions matching TRBD1. Germline CDR1 is MNHEY and CDR2 is SVGEGT. The CDR3 loop spans 16 amino acids. With 0 bases clipped from V and 7 bases from J, the junction kept 8 bases outside the gene matches. CDR3: CASSYSLGRQGQPQHF. CDR3 nucleotides: TGTGCCAGCAGTTACTCCCTTGGCAGACAGGGGCAGCCCCAGCATTTT.

The rearrangement uses TRBV10-3 and TRBJ2-3, with 9 bases identical to TRBD2. CDR1 and CDR2 (germline): ENHRY, SYGVKD. Trimming removed 7 bases from V and 0 bases from J; junction bases left unmatched: 8. CDR3 length: 16 amino acids. Here the CDR3 DNA reads TGTGCCATCAAGGGCGGGAGGGCCCTTAGCACAGATACGCAGTATTTT. Residues: CAIKGGRALSTDTQYF.

This sequence joins TRBV30 and TRBJ2-3; 11 nucleotides agree with TRBD2. The CDR3 has 15 residues. The junction had 7 bases not matched to a gene; V was cut back by 5 bases and J by 3 bases. Germline V gene lookup returns CDR1 GTSNPN and CDR2 SVGIG (reference sequence). CDR3 amino acids: CAWSLAGGLTDTQYF. Written as DNA, the CDR3 is TGTGCCTGGTCATTAGCGGGGGGGCTAACAGATACGCAGTATTTT.

In this sample, this clone turned up a few times. Sequence at one end of the junction differs from germline and may be a read error. The chain is built from TRBV12-5 and TRBJ2-1; 10 positions agree with TRBD2. Germline CDR1 and CDR2: LGHNT and FRNRAP. CDR3 length: 18 residues. CDR3: CASGLVSSGRALGNEQFF. The CDR3 coding sequence is TGTGCTAGTGGCTTGGTATCCAGCGGGAGGGCTCTGGGGAATGAGCAGTTCTTC. Complete variable domain (other parts from reference TRBV12-5 and TRBJ2-1): DARVTQTPRHKVTEMGQEVTMRCQPILGHNTVFWYRQTMMQGLELLAYFRNRAPLDDSGMPKDRFSAEMPDATLATLKIQPSEPRDSAVYFCASGLVSSGRALGNEQFFGPGTRLTVL.

V usage is TRBV6-5 and J usage is TRBJ2-5; 9 nucleotides line up with TRBD1. The CDR3 runs to 15 residues. Per germline, CDR1 MNHEY and CDR2 SVGAGI. The ends lost 5 bases at V and 0 bases at J; junction bases unmatched: 4. This chain's CDR3 is CASSTRTGDQETQYF. The CDR3 DNA follows: TGTGCCAGCAGTACTCGGACAGGGGACCAAGAGACCCAGTACTTC.

This clone was counted only a few times. The chain recombines TRBV30 with TRBJ1-6; the match to TRBD1 covers 7 bases. The CDR3 extends over 14 amino acids. In germline, CDR1 is GTSNPN, CDR2 SVGIG (reference sequence). The V gene end was trimmed by 3 bases and the J gene end by 5 bases; junction bases not matched to a gene: 4. The CDR3 protein is CAWSLGQDNSPLHF. CDR3 nucleotide sequence: TGTGCCTGGAGCCTCGGACAGGATAATTCACCCCTCCACTTT.

This rearrangement joins TRBV2 to TRBJ2-5; D call uncertain. CDR3 length: 13 residues. Germline V gene data show CDR1 as SNHLY and CDR2 as FYNNEI. V lost 4 bases, J lost 4 bases, and 10 bases lay in between. CDR3 in DNA: TGTGCCAGCAGTGGGGCCGCAGCAGAGACCCAGTACTTC. Protein product: CASSGAAAETQYF.